This T cell receptor beta chain was identified in a study of OX40 agonist ivuxolimab in advanced cancers. Germline V CDR1 and CDR2: SGHRS, YFSETQ. This CDR3 comprises 16 residues. Trimming took 1 base from V and 5 from J; bases not matched to a gene: 8. Data came from immunoSEQ multiplex PCR; TCRdb stores just in-frame clones and leaves some out. Of 56,000 or so clones detected, approximately 80% appear once; the ten largest clones hold 4% to 5.5%. Sample: CD4+ or CD8+ T cells sorted from blood, taken in a trial of the OX40 agonist ivuxolimab. This receptor was taken from an adult with an advanced solid tumor such as melanoma, head and neck, liver or kidney cancer. The chain is built from TRBV5-1 and TRBJ2-5; 10 bases match TRBD1. DNA of the CDR3: TGCGCCAGCAGCTTGCTCGGGACAGGGGATCGGGAGACCCAGTACTTC. Residues: CASSLLGTGDRETQYF. The full variable domain, its missing parts supplied by reference TRBV5-1 and TRBJ2-5, is KAGVTQTPRYLIKTRGQQVTLSCSPISGHRSVSWYQQTPGQGLQFLFEYFSETQRNKGNFPGRFSGRQFSNSRSEMNVSTLELGDSALYLCASSLLGTGDRETQYFGPGTRLLVL.